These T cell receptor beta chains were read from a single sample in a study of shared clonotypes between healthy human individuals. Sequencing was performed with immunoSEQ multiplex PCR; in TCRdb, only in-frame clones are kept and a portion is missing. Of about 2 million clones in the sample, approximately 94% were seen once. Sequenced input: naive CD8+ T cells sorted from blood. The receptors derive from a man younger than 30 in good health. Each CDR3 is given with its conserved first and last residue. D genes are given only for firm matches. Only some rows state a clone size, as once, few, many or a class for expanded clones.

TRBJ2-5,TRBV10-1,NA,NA,CASSESDGWAPRETQYF,TGCGCCAGCAGTGAGTCGGATGGCTGGGCGCCGAGGGAGACCCAGTACTTC
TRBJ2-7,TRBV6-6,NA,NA,CAHAGTEVYEQYF,TGTGCCCATGCCGGGACGGAGGTCTACGAGCAGTACTTC
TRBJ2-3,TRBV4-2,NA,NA,CASSQVREHTDTQYF,TGTGCCAGCAGCCAAGTGAGGGAGCACACAGATACGCAGTATTTT
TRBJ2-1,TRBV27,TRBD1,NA,CASSYRTGYNEQFF,TGTGCCAGCAGTTATAGGACAGGATACAATGAGCAGTTCTTC
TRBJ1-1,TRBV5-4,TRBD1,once,CASSLGQGSNTEAFF,TGTGCCAGCAGCTTGGGACAGGGGTCGAACACTGAAGCTTTCTTT
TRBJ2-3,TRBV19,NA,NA,CASSIQSTDTQYF,TGTGCCAGTAGTATTCAAAGCACAGATACGCAGTATTTT
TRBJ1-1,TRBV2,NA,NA,CASSSNPNTEAFF,TGTGCCAGCAGTTCGAACCCTAACACTGAAGCTTTCTTT
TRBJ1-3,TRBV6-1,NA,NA,CASSEVGADTIYF,TGTGCCAGCAGTGAGGTGGGGGCGGACACCATATATTTT
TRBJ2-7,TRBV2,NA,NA,CASSEALGHYEQYF,TGTGCCAGCAGTGAAGCGTTAGGCCACTACGAGCAGTACTTC
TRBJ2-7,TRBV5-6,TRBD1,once,CASSAGTGLSYEQYF,TGTGCCAGCAGCGCCGGGACAGGGCTCTCCTACGAGCAGTACTTC
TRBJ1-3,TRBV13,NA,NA,CASSLFGQAGNTIYF,TGTGCCAGCAGCTTATTTGGGCAGGCTGGAAACACCATATATTTT
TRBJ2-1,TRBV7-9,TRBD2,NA,CASSPRSPERGAYNEQFF,TGTGCCAGCAGCCCCCGGTCCCCCGAGCGGGGGGCCTACAATGAGCAGTTCTTC
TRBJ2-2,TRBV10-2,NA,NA,CASSESGLAGTGELFF,TGCGCCAGCAGTGAGTCTGGCCTAGCAGGTACCGGGGAGCTGTTTTTT
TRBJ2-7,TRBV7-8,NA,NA,CASSLAASSYEQYF,TGTGCCAGCAGCTTAGCTGCTAGCTCCTACGAGCAGTACTTC
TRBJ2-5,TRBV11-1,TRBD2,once,CASSFGTSGGAGETQYF,TGTGCCAGCAGCTTCGGGACTAGCGGGGGGGCAGGAGAGACCCAGTACTTC
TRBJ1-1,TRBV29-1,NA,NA,CSVEDMGNLNTEAFF,TGCAGCGTTGAAGATATGGGTAACTTGAACACTGAAGCTTTCTTT
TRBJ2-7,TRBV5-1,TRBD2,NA,CASSLGLAGGNEQYF,TGCGCCAGCAGCTTGGGTCTAGCGGGAGGGAACGAGCAGTACTTC
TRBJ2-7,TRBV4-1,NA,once,CASSQQGLPFMSEQYF,TGCGCCAGCAGCCAACAAGGACTTCCCTTTATGTCCGAGCAGTACTTC
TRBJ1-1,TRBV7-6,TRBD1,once,CASSGVAGTGNTEAFF,TGTGCCAGCAGCGGAGTGGCCGGGACAGGGAACACTGAAGCTTTCTTT
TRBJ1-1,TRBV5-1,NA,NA,CASSLAGGPEAFF,TGCGCCAGCAGCTTGGCCGGGGGTCCTGAAGCTTTCTTT
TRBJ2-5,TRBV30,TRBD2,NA,CAWSPGTSGAKLEETQYF,TGTGCCTGGAGTCCAGGGACTAGCGGGGCCAAATTGGAGGAGACCCAGTACTTC
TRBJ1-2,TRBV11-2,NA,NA,CASSLDGTFYGYTF,TGTGCCAGCAGCTTAGATGGGACCTTCTATGGCTACACCTTC
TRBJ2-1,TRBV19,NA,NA,CASSRRGGNYNEQFF,TGTGCCAGTAGTAGGCGGGGTGGGAACTACAATGAGCAGTTCTTC
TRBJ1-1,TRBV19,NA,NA,CASSIGVGSHTEAFF,TGTGCCAGTAGTATAGGTGTGGGGTCGCACACTGAAGCTTTCTTT
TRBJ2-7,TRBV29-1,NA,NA,CSVGSVSSYEQYF,TGCAGCGTTGGGAGCGTTTCATCCTACGAGCAGTACTTC
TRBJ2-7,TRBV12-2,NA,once,CASRLTRDPGSGYF,TGTGCAAGTCGCTTAACCCGGGACCCCGGATCCGGGTACTTC
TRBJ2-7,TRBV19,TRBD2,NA,CATSGGGYEQYF,TGTGCCACATCCGGCGGGGGATACGAGCAGTACTTC
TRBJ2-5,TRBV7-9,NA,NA,CASSSRDGTETQYF,TGTGCCAGCAGCTCCCGGGACGGGACAGAGACCCAGTACTTC
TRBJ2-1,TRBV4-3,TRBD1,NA,CASSQDKTGGYNEQFF,TGCGCCAGCAGCCAAGATAAAACAGGGGGATACAATGAGCAGTTCTTC
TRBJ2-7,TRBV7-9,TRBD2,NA,CASSKLAEQSYEQYF,TGTGCCAGCAGCAAACTAGCGGAGCAATCCTACGAGCAGTACTTC
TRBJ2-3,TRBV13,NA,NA,CASSPEDHTDTQYF,TGTGCCAGCAGCCCCGAGGATCACACAGATACGCAGTATTTT
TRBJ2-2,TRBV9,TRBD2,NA,CASSVEGVAGHGELFF,TGTGCCAGCAGCGTAGAAGGGGTAGCGGGCCACGGGGAGCTGTTTTTT
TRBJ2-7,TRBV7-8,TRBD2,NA,CASSSPWVAGEEQYF,TGTGCCAGCAGCTCTCCCTGGGTAGCGGGTGAAGAGCAGTACTTC
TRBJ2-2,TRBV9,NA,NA,CASSDPLANTGELFF,TGTGCCAGCAGCGACCCCCTGGCGAACACCGGGGAGCTGTTTTTT
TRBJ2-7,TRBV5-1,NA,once,CASSLDGSIDGYEQYF,TGCGCCAGCAGCTTGGACGGGAGCATAGATGGGTACGAGCAGTACTTC
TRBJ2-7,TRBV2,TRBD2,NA,CASGASGIKEQYF,TGTGCCAGCGGGGCTAGCGGGATAAAAGAGCAGTACTTC
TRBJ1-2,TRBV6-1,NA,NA,CASSELGNYGYTF,TGTGCCAGCAGTGAACTGGGGAACTATGGCTACACCTTC
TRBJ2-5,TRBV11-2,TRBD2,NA,CASSFWEGPETQYF,TGTGCCAGCAGCTTCTGGGAGGGCCCAGAGACCCAGTACTTC
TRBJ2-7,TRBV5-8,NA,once,CASSFIIGDSSYEQYF,TGTGCCAGCAGCTTTATAATTGGGGATTCCTCCTACGAGCAGTACTTC
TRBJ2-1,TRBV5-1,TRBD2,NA,CASSLRGGLAGGSYNEQFF,TGCGCCAGCAGCTTGAGGGGCGGACTAGCGGGAGGGTCCTACAATGAGCAGTTCTTC
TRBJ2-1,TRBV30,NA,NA,CAWSVVYNEQFF,TGTGCCTGGAGTGTGGTTTACAATGAGCAGTTCTTC
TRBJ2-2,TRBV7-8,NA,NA,CASSSKPGELFF,TGTGCCAGCAGCTCAAAGCCCGGGGAGCTGTTTTTT
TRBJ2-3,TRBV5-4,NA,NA,CASSASMDTQYF,TGTGCCAGCAGCGCTAGCATGGATACGCAGTATTTT
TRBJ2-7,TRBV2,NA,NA,CASSESQGSNEQYF,TGTGCCAGCAGTGAGTCGCAGGGTTCCAACGAGCAGTACTTC
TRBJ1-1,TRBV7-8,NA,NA,CASSLTPGVGTEAFF,TGTGCCAGCAGCTTAACCCCCGGGGTTGGCACTGAAGCTTTCTTT
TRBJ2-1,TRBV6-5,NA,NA,CASSYVSPYNEQFF,TGTGCCAGCAGTTACGTGAGCCCCTACAATGAGCAGTTCTTC
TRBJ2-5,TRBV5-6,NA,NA,CASSPIYEETQYF,TGTGCCAGCAGCCCCATTTATGAAGAGACCCAGTACTTC